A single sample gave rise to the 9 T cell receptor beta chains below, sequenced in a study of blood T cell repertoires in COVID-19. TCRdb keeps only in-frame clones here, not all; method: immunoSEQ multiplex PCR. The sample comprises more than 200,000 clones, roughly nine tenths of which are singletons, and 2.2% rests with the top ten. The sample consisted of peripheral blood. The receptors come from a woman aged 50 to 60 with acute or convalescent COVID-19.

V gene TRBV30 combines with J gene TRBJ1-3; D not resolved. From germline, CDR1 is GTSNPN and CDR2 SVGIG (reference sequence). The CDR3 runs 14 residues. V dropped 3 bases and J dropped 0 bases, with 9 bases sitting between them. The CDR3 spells CAWRMGSSGNTIYF. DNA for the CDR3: TGTGCCTGGAGGATGGGCAGCTCTGGAAACACCATATATTTT.

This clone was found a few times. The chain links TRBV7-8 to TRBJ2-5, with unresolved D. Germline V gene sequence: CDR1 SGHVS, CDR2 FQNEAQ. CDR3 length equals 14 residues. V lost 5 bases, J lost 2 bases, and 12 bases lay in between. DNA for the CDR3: TGTGCCAGCAGCCGAAGACTGAAACAAGAGACCCAGTACTTC. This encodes CASSRRLKQETQYF.

The CDR3 nucleotides read TGTGCCAGCAGTAAGGACAAGGGTAACTATGGCTACACCTTC. Protein sequence: CASSKDKGNYGYTF. The rearrangement uses TRBV6-6 and TRBJ1-2; D possibly corresponds to TRBD1 (5 bases). Between the trimmed V and J ends, which lost 5 bases and 1 base, there was a span of 11 bases. This CDR3 region has 14 residues. Germline CDR1 is MNHNY and CDR2 is SVGAGI (reference sequence).

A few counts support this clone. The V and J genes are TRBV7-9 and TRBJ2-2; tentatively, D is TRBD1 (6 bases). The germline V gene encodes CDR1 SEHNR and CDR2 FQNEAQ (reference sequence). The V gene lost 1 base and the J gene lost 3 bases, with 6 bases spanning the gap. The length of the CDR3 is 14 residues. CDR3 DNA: TGTGCCAGCAGCTTAGACAGGGACACCGGGGAGCTGTTTTTT. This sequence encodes CASSLDRDTGELFF.

The CDR3 sequence: CASSVGGTGSYNEQFF. The CDR3 DNA is TGTGCCAGCAGCGTAGGAGGGACAGGGTCCTACAATGAGCAGTTCTTC. This rearrangement joins TRBV9 to TRBJ2-1, with 9 bases identical to TRBD1. The CDR3 contains 16 residues. Germline V gene sequence: CDR1 SGDLS, CDR2 YYNGEE. The ends lost 0 bases at V and 1 base at J; junction bases unmatched: 2.

For the CDR3, the DNA is TGCGCCAGCAGCCAAGATAACAGGGTTGGGCAGCCCCAGCATTTT. Protein sequence: CASSQDNRVGQPQHF. The V call is TRBV4-3, the J call TRBJ1-5, with D possibly being TRBD1 (6 bases). CDR3 length equals 15 residues. CDR1 LGHNA and CDR2 YSLEER come from the germline V gene. The V and J ends lost 0 bases and 7 bases respectively, with 13 bases between them.

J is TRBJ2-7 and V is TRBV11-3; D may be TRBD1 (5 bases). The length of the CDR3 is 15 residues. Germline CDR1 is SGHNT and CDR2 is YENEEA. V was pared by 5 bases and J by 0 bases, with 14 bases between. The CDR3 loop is CASSPGPASSYEQYF. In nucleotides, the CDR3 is TGTGCCAGCAGCCCAGGGCCGGCGAGCTCCTACGAGCAGTACTTC.

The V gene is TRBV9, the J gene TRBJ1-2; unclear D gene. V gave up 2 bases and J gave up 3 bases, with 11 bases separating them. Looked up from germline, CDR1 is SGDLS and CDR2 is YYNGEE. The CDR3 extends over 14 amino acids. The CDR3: CASSVSGQDYGYTF. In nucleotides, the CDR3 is TGTGCCAGCAGCGTTAGCGGGCAGGACTATGGCTACACCTTC.

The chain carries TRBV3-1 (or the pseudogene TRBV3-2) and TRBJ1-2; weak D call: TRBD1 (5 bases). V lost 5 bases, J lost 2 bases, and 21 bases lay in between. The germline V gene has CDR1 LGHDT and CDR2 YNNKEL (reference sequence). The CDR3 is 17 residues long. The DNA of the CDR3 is TGTGCCAGCAGCGCGAGACCCGAATATAGGGGAAACTATGGCTACACCTTC. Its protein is CASSARPEYRGNYGYTF.